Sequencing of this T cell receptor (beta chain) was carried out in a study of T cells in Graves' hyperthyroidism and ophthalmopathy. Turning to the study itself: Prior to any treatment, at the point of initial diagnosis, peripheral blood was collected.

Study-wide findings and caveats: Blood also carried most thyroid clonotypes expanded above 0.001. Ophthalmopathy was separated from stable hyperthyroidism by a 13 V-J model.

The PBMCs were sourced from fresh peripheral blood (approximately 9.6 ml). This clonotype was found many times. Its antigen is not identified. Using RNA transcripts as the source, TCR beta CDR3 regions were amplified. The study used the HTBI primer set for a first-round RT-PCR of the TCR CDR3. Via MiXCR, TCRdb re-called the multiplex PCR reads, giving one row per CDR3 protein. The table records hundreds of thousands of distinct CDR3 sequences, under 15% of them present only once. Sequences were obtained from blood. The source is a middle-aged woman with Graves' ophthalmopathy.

CDR3 in amino acids: CASSPGIAGSETQYF. CDR3 DNA: TGTGCCAGCAGCCCCGGGATAGCGGGATCAGAGACCCAGTACTTC. V and J are TRBV27 and TRBJ2-5; TRBD2 agrees at 8 bases. This CDR3 has 15 residues. Germline V gene lookup returns CDR1 MNHEY and CDR2 SMNVEV (reference sequence). Trimming removed 6 bases from V and 4 bases from J; junction bases left unmatched: 10.